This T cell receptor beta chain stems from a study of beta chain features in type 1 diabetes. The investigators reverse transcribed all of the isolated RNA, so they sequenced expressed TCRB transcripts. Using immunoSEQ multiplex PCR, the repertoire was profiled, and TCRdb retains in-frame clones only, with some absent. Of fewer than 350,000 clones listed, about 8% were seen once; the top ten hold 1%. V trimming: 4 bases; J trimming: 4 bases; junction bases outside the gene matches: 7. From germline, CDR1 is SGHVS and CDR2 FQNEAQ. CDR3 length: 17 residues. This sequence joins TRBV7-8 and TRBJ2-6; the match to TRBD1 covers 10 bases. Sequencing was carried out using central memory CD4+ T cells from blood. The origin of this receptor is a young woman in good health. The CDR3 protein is CASSSRDRGAGANVLTF. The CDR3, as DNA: TGTGCCAGCAGCTCCCGGGACAGGGGAGCCGGGGCCAACGTCCTGACTTTC. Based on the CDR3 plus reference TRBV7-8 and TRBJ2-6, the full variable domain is GAGVSQSPRYKVAKRGQDVALRCDPISGHVSLFWYQQALGQGPEFLTYFQNEAQLDKSGLPSDRFFAERPEGSVSTLKIQRTQQEDSAVYLCASSSRDRGAGANVLTFGAGSRLTVL.